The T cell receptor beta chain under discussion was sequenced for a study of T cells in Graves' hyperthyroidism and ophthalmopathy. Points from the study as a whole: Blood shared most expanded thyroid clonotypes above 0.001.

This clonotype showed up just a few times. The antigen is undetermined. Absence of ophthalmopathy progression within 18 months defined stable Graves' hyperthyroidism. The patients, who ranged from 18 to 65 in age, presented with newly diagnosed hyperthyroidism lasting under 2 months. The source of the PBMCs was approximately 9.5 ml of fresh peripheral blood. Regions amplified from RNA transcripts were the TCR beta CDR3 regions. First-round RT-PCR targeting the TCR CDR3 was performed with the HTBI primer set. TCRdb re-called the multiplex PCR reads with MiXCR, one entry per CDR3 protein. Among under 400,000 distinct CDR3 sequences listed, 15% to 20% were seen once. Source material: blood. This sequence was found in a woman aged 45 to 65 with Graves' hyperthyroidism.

CDR3 sequence (DNA): TGTGCCACCAGTGATCGGCTGGCCGGGGAGCTGTTTTTT. Protein product: CATSDRLAGELFF. This rearrangement joins TRBV24-1 to TRBJ2-2; D gene ambiguous. Germline CDR1 is KGHDR and CDR2 is SFDVKD. Between the trimmed V and J ends, which lost 3 bases and 6 bases, there was a span of 7 bases. There are 13 residues in the CDR3.